The clone carrying this TCR beta chain was picked up many times. There are 17 residues in the CDR3. Germline V gives CDR1 MNHEY, CDR2 SVGEGT. The ends lost 7 bases at V and 4 bases at J; junction bases unmatched: 14. TCRdb reanalysed the 5' RACE reads using MiXCR and keeps one entry per CDR3 protein. The sample consists of roughly 76,000 distinct CDR3 sequences, 5% of them appearing once. This entry comes from a study of T cells of healthy individuals. The TCR originated in a female donor in good health. This chain connects TRBV6-2 or TRBV6-3 to TRBJ2-3, with 10 bases identical to TRBD2. The CDR3 DNA sequence: TGTGCCAGCACCCCATTGCGAGCGGGAGGGAAAGCAGATACGCAGTATTTT. It translates to CASTPLRAGGKADTQYF.